These 22 T cell receptor beta chains were all obtained from the same sample, sequenced in a study of shared clonotypes between healthy human individuals. CD45RO-negative, CCR7-positively selected cells formed the naive CD8 fraction, excluding terminally differentiated effector memory CD45RA+ cells. Sequenced by immunoSEQ multiplex PCR; TCRdb stores in-frame clones only, minus some. The data hold some 630,000 clones, with about 96% observed a single time. Sequencing input: naive CD8+ T cells sorted from blood. The receptor set was obtained from a woman aged 25 to 39 in good health.

The chain recombines TRBV10-2 with TRBJ2-7; 9 bases match TRBD1. Germline values: CDR1 WSHSY, CDR2 SAAADI. V gave up 10 bases and J gave up 2 bases; unmatched junction bases: 6. CDR3 length: 13 residues. This chain's CDR3 is CATRTGETYEQYF. As DNA, the CDR3 is TGCGCCACCCGGACAGGGGAAACCTACGAGCAGTACTTC.

This sequence joins TRBV7-9 and TRBJ2-1, with D possibly being TRBD2 (5 bases). CDR1 is SEHNR and CDR2 is FQNEAQ in the germline V gene (reference sequence). Trimming stripped 5 bases from V and 1 base from J, with 18 bases between. This CDR3 spans 17 amino acids. Here the CDR3 reads CASSTTRVRESYNEQFF. Here the CDR3 DNA reads TGTGCCAGCAGCACCACCCGGGTGAGGGAGTCCTACAATGAGCAGTTCTTC.

The V gene is TRBV30, the J gene TRBJ2-1; maybe TRBD2 (5 bases). V was clipped by 2 bases and J by 3 bases, with 11 bases between them. The CDR3 covers 14 residues. Germline V lookup: CDR1 GTSNPN, CDR2 SVGIG (reference sequence). CDR3 region: CAWSPERFYNEQFF. For the CDR3, the DNA is TGTGCCTGGAGTCCAGAGCGGTTCTACAATGAGCAGTTCTTC.

The CDR3 reads CASSPLDAMNTEAFF. In DNA, the CDR3 is TGTGCCAGCAGTCCTCTGGACGCGATGAACACTGAAGCTTTCTTT. The chain is built from TRBV28 and TRBJ1-1; D unresolved. Germline CDR1 and CDR2: MDHEN and SYDVKM. V shed 5 bases and J shed 0 bases, with 13 bases lying between them. This CDR3 spans 15 amino acids.

The genes are TRBV7-9 and TRBJ2-5, with D perhaps matching TRBD2 (5 bases). CDR3 length: 12 residues. With 5 bases removed from V and 4 bases from J, the gap between germline ends came to 8 bases. Per the germline V gene, CDR1 is SEHNR and CDR2 is FQNEAQ (reference sequence). CDR3 DNA: TGTGCCAGCAGCCACAGCGGAGAGACCCAGTACTTC. Amino acids: CASSHSGETQYF.

V and J are TRBV7-9 and TRBJ1-1; D may be TRBD1 (6 bases). The CDR3 extends over 13 amino acids. V gave up 5 bases and J gave up 7 bases, with 14 bases separating them. The germline CDR1 and CDR2 sequences are SEHNR and FQNEAQ (reference sequence). CDR3 amino acids: CASSPGTPLEAFF. CDR3 coding DNA: TGTGCCAGCAGCCCCGGGACACCCCTTGAAGCTTTCTTT.

The chain links TRBV27 to TRBJ1-1; no clear D. V lost 5 bases to trimming and J lost 4 bases, with 14 bases between them. Germline CDR1 MNHEY, CDR2 SMNVEV (reference sequence). This CDR3 region has 14 residues. As DNA, the CDR3 is TGTGCCAGCAGTCAACGGGCGGTCGCCACTGAAGCTTTCTTT. Translated, it gives CASSQRAVATEAFF.

The chain employs TRBV28 and TRBJ2-6; 12 nucleotides agree with TRBD2. V dropped 5 bases and J dropped 0; count of bases not matched to a gene: 5. The germline CDR1 and CDR2 sequences are MDHEN and SYDVKM. This CDR3 comprises 18 residues. Here the CDR3 reads CASSILAGGPSGANVLTF. The CDR3 DNA is TGTGCCAGCAGTATTCTAGCGGGAGGGCCCTCTGGGGCCAACGTCCTGACTTTC.

The gene calls are TRBV10-2 and TRBJ1-5; no reliable D call. V was shortened by 6 bases and J by 0 bases, with 6 bases between the two germline ends. Germline CDR1 is WSHSY and CDR2 is SAAADI. The CDR3 runs to 13 residues. Here the CDR3 DNA reads TGCGCCAGCAGCTCAAATAGCAATCAGCCCCAGCATTTT. Its protein product is CASSSNSNQPQHF.

The chain carries TRBV5-6 and TRBJ2-1, with TRBD2 identical over 7 bases. Germline lookup yields CDR1 SGHDT and CDR2 YYEEEE. The J segment lost 0 bases and the V segment lost 4 bases, leaving 4 bases of the junction unmatched. The CDR3 extends over 15 amino acids. CDR3 coding DNA: TGTGCCAGCAGCCTGACTAGCCCCTCCTACAATGAGCAGTTCTTC. Translation gives CASSLTSPSYNEQFF.

The gene calls are TRBV29-1 and TRBJ1-2; D is unclear. CDR3 length: 13 amino acids. Trimming pared 3 bases from V and 2 bases from J, leaving 10 bases between. The germline V gene has CDR1 SQVTM and CDR2 ANQGSEA. This chain's CDR3 is CSVDALGNYGYTF. DNA of the CDR3: TGCAGCGTTGATGCTCTAGGGAACTATGGCTACACCTTC.

This clone was observed a handful of times. This sequence joins TRBV27 and TRBJ1-4; no clear D. V was trimmed by 0 bases and J by 14 bases, leaving 13 bases between them. Germline CDR1 reads MNHEY; CDR2 reads SMNVEV (reference sequence). The CDR3 consists of 13 residues. The CDR3 sequence is CASSLSIGNGLFF. The CDR3 nucleotides read TGTGCCAGCAGTTTATCGATAGGGAACGGTCTGTTTTTT. Variable domain in full (rest from reference TRBV27 and TRBJ1-4): EAQVTQNPRYLITVTGKKLTVTCSQNMNHEYMSWYRQDPGLGLRQIYYSMNVEVTDKGDVPEGYKVSRKEKRNFPLILESPSPNQTSLYFCASSLSIGNGLFFGSGTQLSVL.

This chain connects TRBV7-9 to TRBJ2-7, with TRBD1 matching 8 bases. V was clipped by 4 bases and J by 1 base; unmatched bases: 3. The CDR3 runs to 14 residues. The V gene's germline CDR1 is SEHNR and CDR2 FQNEAQ (reference sequence). The CDR3 DNA follows: TGTGCCAGCAGCTCTGACAGGGGATCCTACGAGCAGTACTTC. Protein product: CASSSDRGSYEQYF.

J is TRBJ1-2 and V is TRBV6-9, with D perhaps matching TRBD1 (5 bases). The CDR3 length is 13 residues. Germline V gene lookup returns CDR1 MNHGY and CDR2 SVAAGI. Trimming took off 3 bases at V and 6 bases at J, with 11 bases between the two ends. The CDR3 protein is CASSYLGEDGYTF. CDR3 coding DNA: TGTGCCAGCAGTTACCTGGGGGAGGATGGCTACACCTTC.

The J gene is TRBJ2-1, the V gene TRBV10-2; 8 positions match TRBD2. CDR1 WSHSY and CDR2 SAAADI come from the germline V gene. V shed 7 bases, J shed 0 bases, and the junction held 8 bases outside the gene matches. The CDR3 is made up of 16 amino acids. CDR3 DNA: TGCGCCAGCAATCCCCTGGGGACTAGCTCCTACAATGAGCAGTTCTTC. Translating it yields CASNPLGTSSYNEQFF.

J is TRBJ2-5 and V is TRBV5-6; D is ambiguous. Germline CDR1 is SGHDT and CDR2 is YYEEEE. The V gene lost 4 bases and the J gene lost 5 bases, with 3 bases spanning the gap. CDR3 length: 10 amino acids. The CDR3 reads CASSGETQYF. The CDR3 DNA reads TGTGCCAGCAGCGGTGAGACCCAGTACTTC.

DNA for the CDR3: TGTGCCAGCAGCCAAGAAACAGCCGGGGTGAACACTGAAGCTTTCTTT. Its translation: CASSQETAGVNTEAFF. The chain employs TRBV4-2 and TRBJ1-1; D not resolved. This CDR3 is built from 16 residues. The germline CDR1 and CDR2 sequences are LGHNA and YNFKEQ. With 0 bases removed from V and 0 bases from J, the gap between germline ends came to 11 bases.

V gene TRBV27 combines with J gene TRBJ2-3; TRBD2 agrees at 10 bases. This CDR3 is built from 16 residues. V lost 4 bases and J lost 4; bases outside the gene matches: 8. Germline CDR1 and CDR2: MNHEY and SMNVEV (reference sequence). CDR3 region: CASSYKAGGPADTQYF. The CDR3 nucleotides are TGTGCCAGCAGTTATAAAGCGGGAGGGCCTGCAGATACGCAGTATTTT.

The chain carries TRBV10-3 and TRBJ2-1; TRBD2 agrees at 12 bases. CDR1 ENHRY and CDR2 SYGVKD come from the germline V gene. V lost 3 bases, J lost 0 bases, and 12 bases stayed unmatched. The CDR3 totals 20 residues. CDR3 sequence (DNA): TGTGCCATCAGTGAAACTCGACTAGCGGGAGTACCCAGCTCCTACAATGAGCAGTTCTTC. It is translated as CAISETRLAGVPSSYNEQFF.

The rearrangement joins TRBV4-2 to TRBJ2-4; no reliable D call. The V gene lost 4 bases and the J gene lost 9 bases, with 10 bases spanning the gap. CDR1 and CDR2 (germline): LGHNA, YNFKEQ. The CDR3 is 12 amino acids. The CDR3 protein is CASSPEDGIQYF. DNA for the CDR3: TGTGCCAGCAGCCCGGAAGACGGCATTCAGTACTTC.

The chain employs TRBV7-6 and TRBJ2-7; D remains ambiguous. There are 13 residues in the CDR3. Trimming removed 6 bases at V and 5 bases at J, with 14 bases between. In germline, CDR1 is SGHVS, CDR2 FNYEAQ. CDR3 nucleotides: TGTGCCAGCAGTTACGCGAGGACGGACGAGCAGTACTTC. Its protein is CASSYARTDEQYF.

The count of this clone is one. The CDR3 is CASSLADTGELFF. CDR3 coding DNA: TGTGCCAGCAGTTTAGCTGACACCGGGGAGCTGTTTTTT. This rearrangement joins TRBV28 to TRBJ2-2, with D unclear. Germline V gives CDR1 MDHEN, CDR2 SYDVKM. Trimming cost V 2 bases and J 3 bases, with 4 bases left between them. The CDR3 totals 13 residues.